Below are 17 T cell receptor beta chains sequenced from a single sample in a study of cytomegalovirus exposure and HLA in healthy donors. Researchers ran the PCR with 60 Vbeta and 13 Jbeta primers. The repertoire was sequenced with immunoSEQ multiplex PCR; TCRdb's copy has only in-frame clones and lacks some. The sample lists roughly 200,000 clones, 75% to 85% occurring once. The source material was PBMCs. The receptors shown here come from a young woman in good health and CMV-seropositive.

The chain has TRBV29-1 and TRBJ1-1; tentatively, D is TRBD1 (5 bases). This CDR3 region has 15 residues. Germline values: CDR1 SQVTM, CDR2 ANQGSEA. The germline V and J ends were trimmed by 5 bases and 5 bases, with 21 bases remaining between them. The CDR3 region is CSVWTGGEVGTEAFF. CDR3 DNA sequence: TGCAGCGTTTGGACGGGGGGGGAGGTTGGAACTGAAGCTTTCTTT.

The chain uses TRBV5-1 and TRBJ1-1; unclear D gene. Germline V gene lookup returns CDR1 SGHRS and CDR2 YFSETQ. CDR3 length: 13 amino acids. Trimming removed 4 bases from V and 0 bases from J, with 7 bases in between. In nucleotides, the CDR3 is TGCGCCAGCAGCCCGGGGATGAACACTGAAGCTTTCTTT. As protein: CASSPGMNTEAFF. Combining the CDR3 with reference TRBV5-1 and TRBJ1-1 gives the whole variable domain KAGVTQTPRYLIKTRGQQVTLSCSPISGHRSVSWYQQTPGQGLQFLFEYFSETQRNKGNFPGRFSGRQFSNSRSEMNVSTLELGDSALYLCASSPGMNTEAFFGQGTRLTVV.

Notes on this clone: The same CDR3 can be traced to other DNA sequences in this sample. The rearrangement uses TRBV27 and TRBJ1-1; 9 bases agree with TRBD1. V shed 1 base, J shed 1 base, and the junction held 7 bases outside the gene matches. Germline CDR1 is MNHEY and CDR2 is SMNVEV (reference sequence). The CDR3 spans 17 residues. CDR3 residues: CASSLYPGTGPNTEAFF. The CDR3 bases are TGTGCCAGCAGTTTATATCCCGGGACAGGGCCGAACACTGAAGCTTTCTTT.

V gene TRBV11-3 combines with J gene TRBJ2-2; 12 bases line up with TRBD2. This CDR3 has 16 amino acids. Germline CDR1 and CDR2: SGHNT and YENEEA. Trimming cost V 3 bases and J 6 bases; bases outside gene matches: 5. In nucleotides, the CDR3 is TGTGCCAGCAGCTTCTTCCTAGCGGGAGGGTCCGGGGAGCTGTTTTTT. This translates into CASSFFLAGGSGELFF.

This rearrangement joins TRBV7-3 to TRBJ1-1, with TRBD1 matching 7 bases. Trimming removed 0 bases from V and 4 bases from J; junction bases left unmatched: 11. The CDR3 has 17 residues. CDR1 and CDR2 (germline): SGHTA, FQGTGA. The CDR3 nucleotides are TGTGCCAGCAGCTTAACGGCGGGAGGGGGCATTCGCACTGAAGCTTTCTTT. Encoded protein: CASSLTAGGGIRTEAFF. Full variable domain (remainder filled in from reference TRBV7-3 and TRBJ1-1): GAGVSQTPSNKVTEKGKYVELRCDPISGHTALYWYRQSLGQGPEFLIYFQGTGAADDSGLPNDRFFAVRPEGSVSTLKIQRTERGDSAVYLCASSLTAGGGIRTEAFFGQGTRLTVV.

The rearrangement links TRBV27 to TRBJ2-7; TRBD1 aligns across 9 bases. Unmatched junction bases numbered 6, after V lost 0 bases and J lost 3 bases. Germline loops: CDR1 MNHEY, CDR2 SMNVEV (reference sequence). CDR3 length: 16 residues. Written as DNA, the CDR3 is TGTGCCAGCAGTTTATCTCACGGACAGGGGTTCTACGAGCAGTACTTC. As protein: CASSLSHGQGFYEQYF.

The rearrangement links TRBV7-8 to TRBJ1-3, with D possibly being TRBD1 (5 bases). Germline V gives CDR1 SGHVS, CDR2 FQNEAQ. CDR3 length: 14 amino acids. V was pared by 5 bases and J by 2 bases, with 10 bases between. CDR3 DNA sequence: TGTGCCAGCAGCCACCGGACACCTGGAAACACCATATATTTT. Protein sequence: CASSHRTPGNTIYF.

A few counts support this clone. This rearrangement joins TRBV12-5 to TRBJ2-5, with 7 positions matching TRBD1. The CDR3 contains 15 residues. V lost 7 bases, J lost 2 bases, and 10 bases stayed unmatched. Germline values: CDR1 LGHNT, CDR2 FRNRAP. DNA of the CDR3: TGTGCTAGTGCCTCGGACAGGACAAGACAAGAGACCCAGTACTTC. Amino acid sequence: CASASDRTRQETQYF.

The V call is TRBV28, the J call TRBJ1-6; D call uncertain. CDR1 is MDHEN and CDR2 is SYDVKM in the germline V gene. This CDR3 contains 13 residues. The ends were cut back, 6 bases at V and 8 bases at J, with 11 bases in the middle. CDR3 nucleotides: TGTGCCAGCAGACTACCCATTGATTCACCCCTCCACTTT. Protein: CASRLPIDSPLHF.

The chain uses TRBV13 and TRBJ2-1, with D perhaps matching TRBD2 (5 bases). Germline V gene lookup returns CDR1 PRHDT and CDR2 FYEKMQ (reference sequence). Trimming removed 2 bases from V and 8 bases from J, with 10 bases in between. The CDR3 sequence is 13 residues long. In nucleotides, the CDR3 is TGTGCCAGCAGCTTAAGGACTTACTATGAGCAGTTCTTC. Its translation is CASSLRTYYEQFF.

This clone was counted a few times. The chain carries TRBV19 and TRBJ2-1; the match to TRBD2 covers 9 bases. Trimming removed 5 bases from V and 7 bases from J; junction bases left unmatched: 9. Germline V gene data show CDR1 as LNHDA and CDR2 as SQIVND (reference sequence). There are 15 residues in the CDR3. The CDR3 loop is CASSGSGGEGNEQFF. The CDR3 coding sequence is TGTGCCAGTAGTGGTAGCGGGGGCGAAGGGAATGAGCAGTTCTTC.

The V and J genes are TRBV10-3 and TRBJ2-7; 9 nucleotides agree with TRBD1. V gave up 4 bases and J gave up 5 bases; unmatched junction bases: 9. This CDR3 has 15 amino acids. The germline gives CDR1 ENHRY, CDR2 SYGVKD. The CDR3 sequence: CAISVPETGGHEQYF. CDR3 nucleotide sequence: TGTGCCATCAGTGTGCCAGAGACAGGGGGGCACGAGCAGTACTTC.

The V gene is TRBV10-3, the J gene TRBJ2-7; D might be TRBD2 (7 bases). Germline lookup yields CDR1 ENHRY and CDR2 SYGVKD. V was clipped by 7 bases and J by 3 bases, with 22 bases between them. The CDR3 runs to 16 residues. CDR3 protein: CAITAGGGASHYEQYF. The CDR3 DNA is TGTGCCATCACCGCCGGAGGGGGGGCCTCACACTACGAGCAGTACTTC.

This chain links TRBV28 with TRBJ2-7; TRBD2 matches at 8 bases. The length of the CDR3 is 16 residues. With 5 bases clipped from V and 0 bases from J, the junction kept 9 bases outside the gene matches. The germline gives CDR1 MDHEN, CDR2 SYDVKM. The CDR3 sequence: CASSPGLAGSSYEQYF. CDR3 sequence (DNA): TGTGCCAGCAGTCCCGGACTAGCCGGCAGCTCCTACGAGCAGTACTTC.

The V gene is TRBV5-8, the J gene TRBJ2-3; no clear D gene. Germline CDR1 and CDR2: SGHTS and YDEGEE. The length of the CDR3 is 14 residues. V was clipped by 5 bases and J by 2 bases, with 12 bases between them. The CDR3 sequence is CASSAGSDTDTQYF. The CDR3 nucleotides read TGTGCCAGCAGTGCCGGGTCAGACACAGATACGCAGTATTTT. Full variable domain (remainder filled in from reference TRBV5-8 and TRBJ2-3): EAGVTQSPTHLIKTRGQQATLRCSPISGHTSVYWYQQALGLGLQFLLWYDEGEERNRGNFPPRFSGRQFPNYSSELNVNALELEDSALYLCASSAGSDTDTQYFGPGTRLTVL.

The CDR3 DNA sequence: TGTGCCAGCAGCTTATACTCCTACGAGCAGTACTTC. It specifies CASSLYSYEQYF. The chain couples TRBV11-2 to TRBJ2-7; no clear D. Trimming removed 2 bases from V and 0 bases from J, with 2 bases in between. The CDR3 contains 12 residues. Germline CDR1 and CDR2: SGHAT and FQNNGV.

The chain has TRBV5-1 and TRBJ2-7, with 16 bases lining up with TRBD2. The V gene's germline CDR1 is SGHRS and CDR2 YFSETQ. CDR3 length: 17 residues. Trimming took 1 base from V and 2 from J; bases not matched to a gene: 3. CDR3 nucleotides: TGCGCCAGCAGCTTGCAGGGACTAGCGGGAGGGACCTACGAGCAGTACTTC. Encoded protein: CASSLQGLAGGTYEQYF.